The 32 T cell receptor beta chains reported below all come from one sample, sequenced in a study of T cells in Graves' hyperthyroidism and ophthalmopathy. RNA transcripts yielded amplified TCR beta CDR3 regions. The HTBI primer set was used in a first-round RT-PCR of the TCR CDR3. Each CDR3 protein gets one entry after TCRdb re-called the multiplex PCR reads with MiXCR. The data show some 560,000 distinct CDR3 sequences, 15% to 19% seen once. What was sequenced was blood. The source of these receptors is a woman in her 30s with Graves' hyperthyroidism.

This clonotype has at least ten counts. This chain connects TRBV2 to TRBJ2-3; D unclear. The CDR3 has 14 residues. Looked up from germline, CDR1 is SNHLY and CDR2 is FYNNEI. V lost 4 bases and J lost 2, with 10 bases in between. The CDR3 reads CASSVRAFTDTQYF. The CDR3 DNA sequence: TGTGCCAGCAGTGTACGAGCGTTCACAGATACGCAGTATTTT.

Comments on this clonotype: A read error may produce the germline difference seen at one junction end. This sequence joins TRBV19 and TRBJ2-1; perhaps TRBD1 as D (5 bases). The CDR3 covers 13 residues. Germline assignment: CDR1 LNHDA and CDR2 SQIVND (reference sequence). This CDR3 is CVSSRQIYNEQFF. Written as DNA, the CDR3 is TGTGTCAGTAGTAGACAGATTTACAATGAGCAGTTCTTC.

As to this clonotype: One end of the junction is discordant with germline, which a read error may explain. The chain employs TRBV20-1 and TRBJ2-2; D perhaps matches TRBD2 (5 bases). The CDR3 has 15 amino acids. CDR1 is DFQATT and CDR2 is SNEGSKA in the germline V gene (reference sequence). The CDR3 bases are TGCAGTGCTCGTCGGGCAGTCTCGAACACCGGGGAGCTGCTTTTT. It translates to CSARRAVSNTGELLF.

Concerning this clonotype: This may come from a read error, since a much larger clone is one base off. The chain recombines TRBV7-8 with TRBJ2-1; weak D call: TRBD2 (5 bases). This CDR3 spans 17 amino acids. Germline CDR1 reads SGHVS; CDR2 reads FQNEAQ. The chain's CDR3 is CASSLEAAASSYNGQFF. CDR3 DNA sequence: TGTGCCAGCAGCTTAGAGGCGGCGGCTAGCTCCTACAATGGGCAGTTCTTC.

The table lists this clonotype with many counts. The chain is built from TRBV28 and TRBJ2-7; 10 bases are a match to TRBD1. Germline V CDR1 and CDR2: MDHEN, SYDVKM. V trimming: 7 bases; J trimming: 2 bases; junction bases outside the gene matches: 8. The CDR3 has 15 amino acids. The CDR3 loop reads CASNSRDRGTYEQYF. Written as DNA, the CDR3 is TGTGCCAGCAATTCACGGGACAGGGGAACCTACGAGCAGTACTTC.

This clonotype was observed a handful of times. The chain links TRBV18 to TRBJ1-5; the D gene is possibly TRBD1 (6 bases). From germline, CDR1 is KGHSH and CDR2 LQKENI. Trimming cost V 4 bases and J 1 base, with 14 bases left between them. The CDR3 is 16 amino acids. CDR3 residues: CASSLGATGSNQPQHF. CDR3 nucleotides: TGTGCCAGCTCACTCGGGGCGACAGGAAGCAATCAGCCCCAGCATTTT.

This clonotype occurred many times. The V and J genes are TRBV29-1 and TRBJ2-7, with D unresolved. The germline V gene has CDR1 SQVTM and CDR2 ANQGSEA. The CDR3 totals 12 residues. V shed 6 bases and J shed 2 bases, with 11 bases lying between them. The CDR3, as DNA: TGCAGCGTCCAAGAAGGGCCCTACGAGCAGTACTTC. Amino acid sequence: CSVQEGPYEQYF.

This clonotype was counted at least ten times. The CDR3 is CASSEPYREQYF. CDR3 DNA sequence: TGTGCCAGCAGCGAACCCTATCGCGAGCAGTACTTC. The chain is built from TRBV13 and TRBJ2-7; D ambiguous. The germline V gene encodes CDR1 PRHDT and CDR2 FYEKMQ (reference sequence). There are 12 residues in the CDR3. V was pared by 5 bases and J by 6 bases, with 11 bases between.

This clonotype appeared many times. The V gene is TRBV12-3 or TRBV12-4, the J gene TRBJ2-7; D could derive from TRBD1 or TRBD2 (5 bases each). The CDR3 has 15 amino acids. V lost 6 bases to trimming and J lost 0 bases, with 15 bases between them. In DNA form, the CDR3 reads TGTGCCAGCAGCGGGGCCCAGGGTGGCTCCTACGAGCAGTACTTC. It specifies CASSGAQGGSYEQYF.

In this sample, this clonotype turned up many times. The rearrangement uses TRBV11-2 and TRBJ1-3; D ambiguous. Germline-derived CDR1 and CDR2 are SGHAT and FQNNGV. This CDR3 has 15 residues. V was pared by 1 base and J by 4 bases, with 11 bases between. This chain's CDR3 is CASSLVWEPGNTIYF. The CDR3 DNA is TGTGCCAGCAGCTTAGTGTGGGAGCCCGGAAACACCATATATTTT.

The V call is TRBV10-3, the J call TRBJ2-7; TRBD2 aligns across 11 bases. V lost 3 bases, J lost 6 bases, and 7 bases stayed unmatched. This CDR3 has 15 residues. Germline CDR1 reads ENHRY; CDR2 reads SYGVKD. The CDR3 protein is CAISESNTSGSEQYF. As DNA, the CDR3 is TGTGCCATCAGTGAATCTAACACTAGCGGGAGCGAGCAGTACTTC.

The sample holds many counts of this clonotype. This chain connects TRBV12-3 or TRBV12-4 to TRBJ2-1, with 9 bases lining up with TRBD1. Germline trimming cut 5 bases from V and 2 bases from J; bases unmatched to any gene: 4. The CDR3 sequence is 15 residues long. Written as DNA, the CDR3 is TGTGCCAGCAGTACACGGGACAGGGCCTACAATGAGCAGTTCTTC. It translates to CASSTRDRAYNEQFF.

The chain carries TRBV5-1 and TRBJ2-3, with D possibly matching TRBD2 (5 bases). The germline CDR1 and CDR2 sequences are SGHRS and YFSETQ. V lost 0 bases and J lost 4, with 9 bases in between. CDR3 length equals 14 residues. The CDR3 DNA sequence: TGCGCCAGCAGCTTGGGTGGGAGCCCAGATACGCAGTATTTT. Protein product: CASSLGGSPDTQYF.

This clonotype has only a few counts. The chain is built from TRBV4-1 and TRBJ2-3; D is undetermined. The CDR3 runs to 14 residues. Looked up from germline, CDR1 is MGHRA and CDR2 is YSYEKL. Trimming left V 6 bases short and J 2 bases short, with 12 bases between. In DNA form, the CDR3 reads TGCGCCAGCAGGGTGGCCGGTAACACAGATACGCAGTATTTT. It codes for CASRVAGNTDTQYF.

There are a few counts of this clonotype. The chain joins TRBV9 to TRBJ2-5; 9 bases line up with TRBD2. J lost 5 bases, V lost 0 bases, and 8 bases had no gene match. The CDR3 contains 16 residues. The germline gives CDR1 SGDLS, CDR2 YYNGEE. The CDR3 sequence: CASSVGGSGRVETQYF. The CDR3 coding sequence is TGTGCCAGCAGCGTAGGCGGTAGCGGGAGAGTTGAGACCCAGTACTTC.

In this sample, this clonotype turned up a few times. This chain joins TRBV30 and TRBJ2-1, with TRBD1 as a possible D gene (5 bases). The CDR3 is made up of 16 amino acids. Per the germline V gene, CDR1 is GTSNPN and CDR2 is SVGIG (reference sequence). V was shortened by 3 bases and J by 2 bases, with 17 bases between the two germline ends. The CDR3 DNA reads TGTGCCTGGAGCACCCCGGTGGCGGACACCTACAATGAGCAGTTCTTC. Residues: CAWSTPVADTYNEQFF.

This clonotype was counted at least ten times. CDR3 residues: CASSLDGSSPGGDIQYF. The CDR3 DNA is TGTGCCAGCAGCTTAGATGGTTCCAGCCCAGGGGGGGACATTCAGTACTTC. The J gene is TRBJ2-4, the V gene TRBV11-2; D is possibly TRBD1 or TRBD2 (7 bases each). The CDR3 extends over 17 amino acids. Trimming stripped 0 bases from V and 8 bases from J, with 20 bases between. Per the germline V gene, CDR1 is SGHAT and CDR2 is FQNNGV.

This clonotype was recorded at least ten times. The chain uses TRBV30 and TRBJ2-5; D gene ambiguous. CDR1 and CDR2 (germline): GTSNPN, SVGIG (reference sequence). With 3 bases removed from V and 11 bases from J, the gap between germline ends came to 16 bases. The CDR3 length is 12 residues. The chain's CDR3 is CAWSETFGYQYF. For the CDR3, the DNA is TGTGCCTGGAGCGAGACCTTCGGTTATCAGTACTTC.

This clonotype was seen once. The chain recombines TRBV28 with TRBJ2-1; 7 nucleotides match TRBD1. CDR3 size: 15 residues. V shed 1 base and J 6 bases; nucleotides not matched to a gene: 6. The V gene's germline CDR1 is MDHEN and CDR2 SYDVKM. CDR3 amino acids: CASSLLQGLGNEQFF. CDR3 sequence (DNA): TGTGCCAGCAGTTTATTACAGGGGTTAGGCAATGAGCAGTTCTTC. The full variable domain, with the rest looked up from reference TRBV28 and TRBJ2-1, is DVKVTQSSRYLVKRTGEKVFLECVQDMDHENMFWYRQDPGLGLRLIYFSYDVKMKEKGDIPEGYSVSREKKERFSLILESASTNQTSMYLCASSLLQGLGNEQFFGPGTRLTVL.

There are a few counts of this clonotype. This chain joins TRBV5-1 and TRBJ2-1; 9 nucleotides match TRBD1. This CDR3 is built from 15 residues. Germline loops: CDR1 SGHRS, CDR2 YFSETQ. V shed 3 bases and J 4 bases; nucleotides not matched to a gene: 5. CDR3 residues: CASSWDRDGYNEQFF. DNA of the CDR3: TGCGCCAGCAGCTGGGACAGGGACGGGTACAATGAGCAGTTCTTC.

This clonotype has a count of ten or more. The V and J genes are TRBV15 and TRBJ1-2; D call uncertain. The V gene's germline CDR1 is LNHNV and CDR2 YYDKDF (reference sequence). Deletions cut 0 bases from V and 1 base from J, with 9 bases between. The CDR3 is 15 amino acids. The CDR3 loop reads CATSRDPDFNYGYTF. The CDR3 nucleotides are TGTGCCACCAGCAGAGATCCAGATTTTAACTATGGCTACACCTTC.

This clonotype turned up a few times. The rearrangement joins TRBV3-1 to TRBJ2-3; D unclear. Looked up from germline, CDR1 is LGHDT and CDR2 is YNNKEL (reference sequence). The CDR3 sequence is 14 residues long. Deletions cut 3 bases from V and 0 bases from J, with 7 bases between. The CDR3 region is CASSQYLSTDTQYF. The CDR3, as DNA: TGTGCCAGCAGCCAGTATCTGAGCACAGATACGCAGTATTTT.

This clonotype was detected ten times or more. V and J are TRBV30 and TRBJ1-6, with D maybe TRBD1 (6 bases). This CDR3 contains 13 residues. Trimming pared 5 bases from V and 6 bases from J, leaving 11 bases between. Germline CDR1 GTSNPN, CDR2 SVGIG (reference sequence). This CDR3 reads CAWHGQSNSPLHF. The CDR3 DNA is TGTGCCTGGCATGGACAGAGTAATTCACCCCTCCACTTT.

This clonotype was observed at least ten times. The chain uses TRBV6-2 or TRBV6-3 and TRBJ1-2, with TRBD1 matching over 7 bases. Trimming at V came to 7 bases and at J to 0 bases, leaving 11 bases not matched to a gene. This CDR3 comprises 16 residues. In germline, CDR1 is MNHEY, CDR2 SVGEGT. CDR3 coding DNA: TGTGCCAGCAAAGCAAGGACAGGTGAAGCTAACTATGGCTACACCTTC. Residues: CASKARTGEANYGYTF.

This clonotype was observed at least ten times. The J gene is TRBJ2-5, the V gene TRBV27; TRBD1 matches at 7 bases. This CDR3 spans 14 amino acids. The V segment lost 5 bases and the J segment 5 bases; nucleotides outside the gene matches: 8. Germline loops: CDR1 MNHEY, CDR2 SMNVEV (reference sequence). The chain's CDR3 is CASSLRQGRETQYF. CDR3 sequence (DNA): TGTGCCAGCAGTCTACGACAGGGCCGGGAGACCCAGTACTTC.

This clonotype was recorded at least ten times. J is TRBJ2-1 and V is TRBV28, with TRBD1 identical over 7 bases. The CDR3 has 17 residues. The V segment lost 5 bases and the J segment 1 base; nucleotides outside the gene matches: 11. The V gene's germline CDR1 is MDHEN and CDR2 SYDVKM. The CDR3 loop is CASSPRPARGSYNEQFF. The CDR3 DNA sequence: TGTGCCAGCAGTCCCCGCCCGGCCAGGGGGTCCTACAATGAGCAGTTCTTC.

In its sample, this clonotype was seen a few times. The chain combines TRBV5-8 with TRBJ1-2, with 8 nucleotides matching TRBD1. With 4 bases clipped from V and 3 bases from J, the junction kept 8 bases outside the gene matches. CDR1 and CDR2 (germline): SGHTS, YDEGEE. There are 15 residues in the CDR3. CDR3 sequence: CASSPMDRAYYGYTF. For the CDR3, the DNA is TGTGCCAGCAGCCCTATGGACAGGGCCTACTATGGCTACACCTTC.

This clonotype appeared a few times. The rearrangement joins TRBV19 to TRBJ2-3; 7 nucleotides align to TRBD2. Germline values: CDR1 LNHDA, CDR2 SQIVND (reference sequence). The CDR3 is made up of 17 amino acids. V shed 3 bases and J 2 bases; nucleotides not matched to a gene: 11. In DNA, the CDR3 is TGTGCCAGTAGTATGGGGGGGGTAGCGGGCTACACAGATACGCAGTATTTT. Amino acid sequence: CASSMGGVAGYTDTQYF. Using reference TRBV19 and TRBJ2-3 for the parts outside the CDR3, the full variable domain is DGGITQSPKYLFRKEGQNVTLSCEQNLNHDAMYWYRQDPGQGLRLIYYSQIVNDFQKGDIAEGYSVSREKKESFPLTVTSAQKNPTAFYLCASSMGGVAGYTDTQYFGPGTRLTVL.

This clonotype turned up a few times. One junction end does not reproduce the germline sequence, and a read error may be involved. This chain joins TRBV18 and TRBJ1-4; D gene uncertain. The CDR3 runs 16 residues. Germline CDR1 and CDR2: KGHSH and LQKENI. The CDR3 coding sequence is TGTGCCAGCTCGTCAACGGCGGGCACAACTATTGAAAAACTGTTTTTT. Its protein product is CASSSTAGTTIEKLFF.

The chain joins TRBV2 to TRBJ1-6; 9 nucleotides agree with TRBD1. V shed 6 bases, J shed 9 bases, and the junction held 6 bases outside the gene matches. There are 14 residues in the CDR3. The germline gives CDR1 SNHLY, CDR2 FYNNEI. DNA for the CDR3: TGTGCCAGCAGGGGGACAGGGCTCTTTTCACCCCTCCACTTT. Protein: CASRGTGLFSPLHF.

This clonotype was detected ten times or more. A clone one base away is much larger, so this may be a read error. The rearrangement uses TRBV11-2 and TRBJ2-7; D gene unclear. The ends were cut back, 2 bases at V and 3 bases at J, with 5 bases in the middle. The CDR3 has 12 amino acids. Per the germline V gene, CDR1 is SGHAT and CDR2 is FQNNGV. The CDR3 sequence is CASSLSHYEQYF. The CDR3 region has the DNA TGTGCCAGCAGCTTATCCCACTACGAGCAGTACTTC.

The chain links TRBV11-2 to TRBJ2-7; D ambiguous. V was pared by 5 bases and J by 0 bases, with 14 bases between. The length of the CDR3 is 15 residues. Germline lookup yields CDR1 SGHAT and CDR2 FQNNGV. DNA for the CDR3: TGTGCCAGCAGCGGTCCAGGACGGAGCTCCTACGAGCAGTACTTC. It specifies CASSGPGRSSYEQYF.